These 26 T cell receptor beta chains originate from one sample sequenced in a study of Graves' ophthalmopathy and Graves' hyperthyroidism. RNA transcripts yielded amplified TCR beta CDR3 regions. First-round RT-PCR used HTBI primers; second-round multiplex PCR followed. Each CDR3 protein gets one entry after TCRdb re-called the multiplex PCR reads with MiXCR. The table records over 150,000 distinct CDR3 sequences, 30% to 45% of them present only once. The sequenced material came from peripheral blood. The receptor set was obtained from a woman aged 40-49 years with Graves' ophthalmopathy.

Ten or more counts support this clonotype. This rearrangement joins TRBV5-8 to TRBJ2-4; no reliable D call. This CDR3 spans 14 amino acids. V lost 4 bases and J lost 6, with 14 bases in between. Germline V CDR1 and CDR2: SGHTS, YDEGEE. CDR3 region: CASSENSPRNIQYF. The CDR3 DNA is TGTGCCAGCAGCGAAAACAGTCCGAGAAACATTCAGTACTTC.

This clonotype was recorded at least ten times. The chain uses TRBV2 and TRBJ1-1; D is unclear. V gave up 9 bases and J gave up 4 bases, with 9 bases separating them. CDR1 and CDR2 (germline): SNHLY, FYNNEI. The length of the CDR3 is 11 residues. CDR3 nucleotides: TGTGCCAGACGGACTGGCACTGAAGCTTTCTTT. Its protein product is CARRTGTEAFF.

In its sample, this clonotype was seen a few times. The rearrangement uses TRBV12-3 or TRBV12-4 and TRBJ2-7, with 11 bases lining up with TRBD1. The CDR3 has 13 amino acids. Germline trimming cut 5 bases from V and 7 bases from J; bases unmatched to any gene: 4. This chain's CDR3 is CASSGQGAGEQYF. CDR3 nucleotides: TGTGCCAGCAGTGGACAGGGGGCGGGGGAGCAGTACTTC.

The V call is TRBV28, the J call TRBJ2-4, with 8 bases that match TRBD1. The CDR3 totals 14 residues. Losses at the gene ends were 3 bases for V and 8 bases for J; bases not matched to a gene: 6. Germline V gene sequence: CDR1 MDHEN, CDR2 SYDVKM. CDR3 in amino acids: CASSLTGDADIQYF. CDR3 DNA sequence: TGTGCCAGCAGTTTGACAGGGGATGCGGACATTCAGTACTTC.

At least ten counts were recorded for this clonotype. V usage is TRBV7-2 and J usage is TRBJ2-7; weak D call: TRBD2 (6 bases). CDR1 is SGHTA, CDR2 FQGNSA, per germline. V lost 1 base to trimming and J lost 3 bases, with 13 bases between them. This CDR3 is built from 15 residues. CDR3 in amino acids: CASSLVQGGNYEQYF. The CDR3 DNA is TGTGCCAGCAGCTTAGTTCAGGGAGGTAACTACGAGCAGTACTTC.

This clonotype was recorded many times. The chain couples TRBV2 to TRBJ1-2; possible D gene TRBD1, 5 bases. Between the trimmed V and J ends, which lost 5 bases and 7 bases, there was a span of 11 bases. The CDR3 has 12 residues. Germline V gene data show CDR1 as SNHLY and CDR2 as FYNNEI. The CDR3 coding sequence is TGTGCCAGCAGTCGGGGGGATTCTGGCTACACCTTC. This encodes CASSRGDSGYTF. Combining the CDR3 with reference TRBV2 and TRBJ1-2 gives the whole variable domain EPEVTQTPSHQVTQMGQEVILRCVPISNHLYFYWYRQILGQKVEFLVSFYNNEISEKSEIFDDQFSVERPDGSNFTLKIRSTKLEDSAMYFCASSRGDSGYTFGSGTRLTVV.

This clonotype was detected ten times or more. The rearrangement links TRBV10-3 to TRBJ1-2; TRBD1 agrees at 7 bases. The CDR3 is 13 amino acids. V lost 4 bases and J lost 7; bases outside the gene matches: 6. CDR1 and CDR2 (germline): ENHRY, SYGVKD. DNA for the CDR3: TGTGCCATCAGTGCCAACAGGGGAAGTGGCTACACCTTC. Translation: CAISANRGSGYTF.

This clonotype showed up many times. The rearrangement links TRBV12-3 or TRBV12-4 to TRBJ2-7; D is ambiguous. CDR3 length: 15 amino acids. Trimming took off 5 bases at V and 2 bases at J, with 16 bases between the two ends. The CDR3 DNA follows: TGTGCCAGCAGTCAACGGGCTAGAGGTACCTACGAGCAGTACTTC. It encodes CASSQRARGTYEQYF.

This clonotype was recorded many times. J is TRBJ2-5 and V is TRBV27, with D unresolved. Germline CDR1 MNHEY, CDR2 SMNVEV (reference sequence). The V end lost 0 bases, the J end lost 1 base, and 6 bases lay between the germline ends. This CDR3 has 14 amino acids. The CDR3 protein is CASSLSWAQETQYF. In DNA, the CDR3 is TGTGCCAGCAGTTTATCCTGGGCCCAAGAGACCCAGTACTTC.

This clonotype was observed at least ten times. The V call is TRBV11-2, the J call TRBJ2-5, with D possibly matching TRBD2 (6 bases). Germline CDR1 is SGHAT and CDR2 is FQNNGV. Trimming shortened V by 5 bases and J by 4 bases, and 17 bases separated the two germline ends. The CDR3 loop spans 15 amino acids. The CDR3 loop reads CASSPRGAVRETQYF. The CDR3 DNA reads TGTGCCAGCAGCCCGCGGGGAGCGGTCCGAGAGACCCAGTACTTC.

V gene TRBV2 combines with J gene TRBJ1-1; 8 bases agree with TRBD1. The CDR3 totals 12 residues. Losses at the gene ends were 5 bases for V and 9 bases for J; bases not matched to a gene: 5. CDR1 SNHLY and CDR2 FYNNEI come from the germline V gene. The CDR3 region has the DNA TGTGCCAGCAGTCCACGACAGGGGAAAGCTTTCTTT. Translation gives CASSPRQGKAFF.

This clonotype was recorded many times. CDR3 sequence: CASKDLGQGSDEQYF. As DNA, the CDR3 is TGTGCCAGCAAGGATCTCGGACAGGGGAGCGACGAGCAGTACTTC. This sequence joins TRBV6-1 and TRBJ2-7; TRBD1 aligns across 9 bases. V dropped 7 bases and J dropped 5; count of bases not matched to a gene: 12. Germline V gene data show CDR1 as MNHNS and CDR2 as SASEGT. The CDR3 sequence is 15 residues long.

V is TRBV6-5 and J is TRBJ1-1; perhaps TRBD1 as D (5 bases). Germline CDR1 reads MNHEY; CDR2 reads SVGAGI. Trimming took off 3 bases at V and 1 base at J, with 12 bases between the two ends. The CDR3 has 15 amino acids. CDR3 amino acids: CASSYLGGSNTEAFF. The DNA for the CDR3 is TGTGCCAGCAGTTATCTTGGGGGATCGAACACTGAAGCTTTCTTT.

This clonotype was found many times. The chain uses TRBV7-8 and TRBJ2-5; no clear D. Trimming shortened V by 4 bases and J by 0 bases, and 12 bases separated the two germline ends. Germline V CDR1 and CDR2: SGHVS, FQNEAQ. CDR3 length: 15 amino acids. CDR3 region: CASSSRSGNQETQYF. CDR3 bases: TGTGCCAGCAGCTCCCGGTCCGGAAACCAAGAGACCCAGTACTTC.

This clonotype has more than one count but fewer than ten. The chain carries TRBV6-1 and TRBJ2-7, with D possibly matching TRBD1 (6 bases). Trimming shortened V by 7 bases and J by 3 bases, and 10 bases separated the two germline ends. The CDR3 sequence is 12 residues long. The germline gives CDR1 MNHNS, CDR2 SASEGT. This CDR3 is CASKGEVYEQYF. Here the CDR3 DNA reads TGTGCCAGCAAGGGGGAAGTCTACGAGCAGTACTTC.

The chain combines TRBV6-1 with TRBJ1-1; D not certain. In germline, CDR1 is MNHNS, CDR2 SASEGT. This CDR3 contains 14 residues. V was clipped by 2 bases and J by 1 base, with 8 bases between them. The CDR3 is CASSEFRGNTEAFF. The CDR3, as DNA: TGTGCCAGCAGTGAATTCCGGGGGAACACTGAAGCTTTCTTT.

This clonotype was observed at least ten times. CDR3 sequence: CASSIVLELFF. CDR3 nucleotides: TGTGCCAGCAGTATTGTCCTGGAGCTGTTTTTT. The chain carries TRBV12-3 or TRBV12-4 and TRBJ2-2; no definite D call. The CDR3 loop spans 11 amino acids. Trimming cost V 5 bases and J 10 bases, with 8 bases left between them.

Ten or more counts support this clonotype. The chain employs TRBV4-3 and TRBJ1-5; 10 positions agree with TRBD1. Trimming at V came to 2 bases and at J to 4 bases, leaving 11 bases not matched to a gene. The CDR3 is 18 amino acids. CDR1 is LGHNA and CDR2 is YSLEER in the germline V gene. The CDR3 reads CASSQKAPGTGANQPQHF. As DNA, the CDR3 is TGCGCCAGCAGCCAAAAGGCACCAGGGACAGGGGCAAATCAGCCCCAGCATTTT.

This clonotype appeared many times. The gene calls are TRBV28 and TRBJ2-5, with TRBD1 identical over 9 bases. The junction had 9 bases not matched to a gene; V was cut back by 4 bases and J by 6 bases. Germline CDR1 MDHEN, CDR2 SYDVKM. This CDR3 comprises 15 residues. CDR3 sequence reads: CASSSTGGPGKTQYF. Here the CDR3 DNA reads TGTGCCAGCAGTTCAACAGGGGGCCCGGGGAAGACCCAGTACTTC. Variable domain in full (rest from reference TRBV28 and TRBJ2-5): DVKVTQSSRYLVKRTGEKVFLECVQDMDHENMFWYRQDPGLGLRLIYFSYDVKMKEKGDIPEGYSVSREKKERFSLILESASTNQTSMYLCASSSTGGPGKTQYFGPGTRLLVL.

The table lists this clonotype with many counts. This chain links TRBV10-3 with TRBJ1-6; D is undetermined. CDR1 and CDR2 (germline): ENHRY, SYGVKD. The CDR3 is made up of 14 amino acids. Deletions cut 8 bases from V and 5 bases from J, with 13 bases between. Here the CDR3 reads CAIRSQINNSPLHF. The CDR3 DNA follows: TGTGCCATCCGCAGCCAAATCAATAATTCACCCCTCCACTTT.

This clonotype was recorded at least ten times. The chain combines TRBV29-1 with TRBJ2-7, with TRBD2 identical over 12 bases. Germline trimming cut 5 bases from V and 6 bases from J; bases unmatched to any gene: 2. The V gene's germline CDR1 is SQVTM and CDR2 ANQGSEA. This CDR3 contains 12 residues. The CDR3 sequence is CSVRLAGVEQYF. CDR3 DNA sequence: TGCAGCGTTCGACTAGCGGGAGTCGAGCAGTACTTC.

This clonotype was seen repeatedly, ten times or more. The chain combines TRBV19 with TRBJ2-5; 8 bases match TRBD1. This CDR3 contains 15 residues. The V gene's germline CDR1 is LNHDA and CDR2 SQIVND (reference sequence). V was clipped by 5 bases and J by 3 bases; unmatched bases: 8. CDR3 in amino acids: CASSLLQTGEETQYF. CDR3 DNA: TGTGCCAGTAGTCTTCTCCAGACAGGGGAAGAGACCCAGTACTTC.

Regarding this clonotype: One end of the junction is discordant with germline, which a read error may explain. V and J are TRBV6-5 and TRBJ2-2; D is possibly TRBD1 or TRBD2 (6 bases each). The length of the CDR3 is 13 residues. Germline V gives CDR1 MNHEY, CDR2 SVGAGI. This CDR3 reads CASSYTGRGKLFF. The CDR3 nucleotides are TGTGCCAGCAGTTACACAGGGCGCGGGAAGCTGTTTTTT.

The CDR3, as DNA: TGTGCCAGCAGTACTAATCCGGGACTAGCGGGAGGGCCGTCAGAGACCCAGTACTTC. This codes for CASSTNPGLAGGPSETQYF. The rearrangement uses TRBV6-2 or TRBV6-3 and TRBJ2-5, with 16 bases identical to TRBD2. The CDR3 covers 19 residues. Germline-derived CDR1 and CDR2 are MNHEY and SVGEGT. Trimming removed 5 bases from V and 4 bases from J; junction bases left unmatched: 13.

The table lists this clonotype with many counts. V is TRBV6-1 and J is TRBJ2-7; maybe TRBD1 (6 bases). The ends were cut back, 5 bases at V and 3 bases at J, with 17 bases in the middle. Germline CDR1 MNHNS, CDR2 SASEGT. The CDR3 has 15 amino acids. CDR3 sequence: CASSKSGQPNYEQYF. CDR3 in DNA: TGTGCCAGCAGTAAGTCGGGACAACCGAACTACGAGCAGTACTTC.

The genes are TRBV7-2 and TRBJ1-3; tentative D call: TRBD1 (5 bases). The CDR3 consists of 15 residues. Looked up from germline, CDR1 is SGHTA and CDR2 is FQGNSA. V was cut by 5 bases and J by 2 bases, with 13 bases left in between. CDR3 loop: CASSRRAGTGNTIYF. CDR3 in DNA: TGTGCCAGCAGCCGCAGGGCAGGAACTGGAAACACCATATATTTT.